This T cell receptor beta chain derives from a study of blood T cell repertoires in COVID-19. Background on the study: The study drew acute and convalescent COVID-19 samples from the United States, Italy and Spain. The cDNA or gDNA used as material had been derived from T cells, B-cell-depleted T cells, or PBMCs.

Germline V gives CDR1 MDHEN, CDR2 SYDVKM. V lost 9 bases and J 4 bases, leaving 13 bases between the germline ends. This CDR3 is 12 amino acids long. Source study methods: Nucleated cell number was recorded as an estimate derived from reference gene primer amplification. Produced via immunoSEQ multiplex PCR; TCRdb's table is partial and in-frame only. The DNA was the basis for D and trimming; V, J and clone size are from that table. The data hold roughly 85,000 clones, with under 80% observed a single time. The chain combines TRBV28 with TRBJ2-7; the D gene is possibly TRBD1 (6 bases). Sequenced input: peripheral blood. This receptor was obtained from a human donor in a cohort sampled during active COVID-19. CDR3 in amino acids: CASHTTGYEQYF. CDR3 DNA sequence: TGTGCCAGTCATACCACAGGGTACGAGCAGTACTTC. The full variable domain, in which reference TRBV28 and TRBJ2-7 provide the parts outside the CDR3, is DVKVTQSSRYLVKRTGEKVFLECVQDMDHENMFWYRQDPGLGLRLIYFSYDVKMKEKGDIPEGYSVSREKKERFSLILESASTNQTSMYLCASHTTGYEQYFGPGTRLTVT.